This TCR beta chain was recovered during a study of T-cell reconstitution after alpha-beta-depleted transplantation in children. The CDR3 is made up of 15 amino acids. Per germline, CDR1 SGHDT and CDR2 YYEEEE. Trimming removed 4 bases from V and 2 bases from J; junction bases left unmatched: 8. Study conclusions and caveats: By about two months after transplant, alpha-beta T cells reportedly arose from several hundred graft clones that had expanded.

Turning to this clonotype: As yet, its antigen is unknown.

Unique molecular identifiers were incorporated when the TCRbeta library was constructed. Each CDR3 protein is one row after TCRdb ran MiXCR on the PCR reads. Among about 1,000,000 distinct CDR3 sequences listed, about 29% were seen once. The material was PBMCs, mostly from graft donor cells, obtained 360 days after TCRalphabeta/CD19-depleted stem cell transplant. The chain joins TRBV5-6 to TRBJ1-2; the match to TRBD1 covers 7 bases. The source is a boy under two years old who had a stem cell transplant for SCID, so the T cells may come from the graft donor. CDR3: CASSATGTPNYGYTF. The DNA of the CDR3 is TGTGCCAGCAGCGCGACAGGGACACCGAACTATGGCTACACCTTC.